These 14 T cell receptor beta chains came from one sample sequenced in a study of OX40 agonist ivuxolimab in advanced cancers. Measured with immunoSEQ multiplex PCR; TCRdb has only the in-frame clones, and not every one. This sample has roughly 70,000 clones, with 85% found just once. The sample was CD4+ or CD8+ T cells sorted from blood, taken in a trial of the OX40 agonist ivuxolimab. The receptors shown here come from an adult with an advanced solid tumor such as melanoma, head and neck, liver or kidney cancer.

The chain joins TRBV6-6 to TRBJ1-2; a weak D match, TRBD1 (6 bases). Germline CDR1 MNHNY, CDR2 SVGAGI (reference sequence). Trimming left V 8 bases short and J 7 bases short, with 14 bases between. The CDR3 loop spans 12 amino acids. CDR3 residues: CASVQGQSGYTF. The CDR3 DNA reads as TGTGCCAGCGTCCAGGGGCAATCTGGCTACACCTTC.

The V call is TRBV7-2, the J call TRBJ2-7; 10 bases are a match to TRBD2. The germline V gene encodes CDR1 SGHTA and CDR2 FQGNSA. This CDR3 comprises 15 residues. J was trimmed by 8 bases and V by 1 base; bases with no gene match: 8. CDR3 protein: CASSLEPSGSYQQYF. The DNA of the CDR3 is TGTGCCAGCAGCTTAGAGCCTAGCGGGAGTTATCAGCAGTACTTC.

The rearrangement uses TRBV5-4 and TRBJ1-4; D is unclear. Germline V gene data show CDR1 as SGHNT and CDR2 as YYREEE (reference sequence). V gave up 1 base and J gave up 6 bases, with 13 bases separating them. This CDR3 has 15 residues. CDR3 sequence (DNA): TGTGCCAGCAGCTTGCGGAGTCTTACTTATGAAAAACTGTTTTTT. Residues: CASSLRSLTYEKLFF.

The V call is TRBV9, the J call TRBJ1-2; perhaps TRBD1 as D (6 bases). The V gene lost 7 bases and the J gene lost 2 bases, with 6 bases spanning the gap. Germline values: CDR1 SGDLS, CDR2 YYNGEE. This CDR3 region has 11 residues. The CDR3 DNA reads TGTGCCAGCCAGGGGAACTATGGCTACACCTTC. As protein: CASQGNYGYTF.

V is TRBV9 and J is TRBJ2-7, with D possibly matching TRBD2 (5 bases). Germline assignment: CDR1 SGDLS and CDR2 YYNGEE. This CDR3 has 14 amino acids. V was shortened by 0 bases and J by 6 bases, with 13 bases between the two germline ends. The CDR3: CASSVGTSGSEQYF. CDR3 in DNA: TGTGCCAGCAGCGTAGGTACTAGTGGGAGCGAGCAGTACTTC.

The chain couples TRBV5-8 to TRBJ2-3; the match to TRBD1 covers 7 bases. V lost 4 bases and J lost 2; bases outside the gene matches: 4. This CDR3 comprises 14 residues. Germline CDR1 reads SGHTS; CDR2 reads YDEGEE. CDR3 sequence (DNA): TGTGCCAGCAGCCGGGGACAGATCACAGATACGCAGTATTTT. This gives the protein CASSRGQITDTQYF.

The rearrangement joins TRBV28 to TRBJ2-4, with D possibly matching TRBD2 (5 bases). CDR1 and CDR2 from the germline V gene are MDHEN and SYDVKM. V gave up 6 bases and J gave up 8 bases, with 14 bases separating them. CDR3 length: 13 residues. CDR3 nucleotides: TGTGCCAGCAGGGTGTTCGAGGGAGACATTCAGTACTTC. Translation gives CASRVFEGDIQYF.

This chain links TRBV5-1 with TRBJ1-2; D might be TRBD1 (5 bases). V lost 0 bases and J 4 bases, leaving 10 bases between the germline ends. The germline gives CDR1 SGHRS, CDR2 YFSETQ. This CDR3 comprises 14 residues. The CDR3 region has the DNA TGCGCCAGCAGCTTGGATAGGGGCACCTATGGCTACACCTTC. This translates into CASSLDRGTYGYTF.

The V call is TRBV5-4, the J call TRBJ2-6; TRBD1 aligns across 10 bases. The CDR3 has 17 residues. Germline-derived CDR1 and CDR2 are SGHNT and YYREEE (reference sequence). The junction had 4 bases not matched to a gene; V was cut back by 3 bases and J by 1 base. The CDR3 nucleotides read TGTGCCAGCAGCTACGGACAGGGGGGTTCTGGGGCCAACGTCCTGACTTTC. Translated, it gives CASSYGQGGSGANVLTF.

CDR3 loop: CASSLALYFYGYTF. In nucleotides, the CDR3 is TGTGCCAGCAGCTTAGCGCTATATTTCTATGGCTACACCTTC. V usage is TRBV7-2 and J usage is TRBJ1-2; D is ambiguous. This CDR3 spans 14 amino acids. Germline V gene lookup returns CDR1 SGHTA and CDR2 FQGNSA. V lost 0 bases to trimming and J lost 4 bases, with 9 bases between them.

The chain combines TRBV9 with TRBJ2-1, with 8 bases that match TRBD2. The CDR3 has 17 residues. Unmatched junction bases numbered 9, after V lost 0 bases and J lost 4 bases. Germline loops: CDR1 SGDLS, CDR2 YYNGEE. The CDR3 region has the DNA TGTGCCAGCAGCGTAGGATTAGCGGGATTTGCGTACAATGAGCAGTTCTTC. It yields the protein CASSVGLAGFAYNEQFF.

This clone was found a few times. The V and J genes are TRBV2 and TRBJ1-5; D call uncertain. Deletions cut 6 bases from V and 4 bases from J, with 16 bases between. The CDR3 is 15 residues long. From germline, CDR1 is SNHLY and CDR2 FYNNEI. CDR3 DNA: TGTGCCAGCAGCCCGGGAGGGAATCCAAATCAGCCCCAGCATTTT. This codes for CASSPGGNPNQPQHF.

This chain uses TRBV5-1 with TRBJ2-2; D not resolved. Per germline, CDR1 SGHRS and CDR2 YFSETQ. Between the trimmed V and J ends, which lost 4 bases and 2 bases, there was a span of 6 bases. The CDR3 has 13 residues. Here the CDR3 DNA reads TGCGCCAGCAGCCGACTCAACACCGGGGAGCTGTTTTTT. Protein: CASSRLNTGELFF.

This clone came up a few times. This sequence joins TRBV9 and TRBJ1-6; D may be TRBD1 (5 bases). CDR1 and CDR2 (germline): SGDLS, YYNGEE. Deletions cut 1 base from V and 1 base from J, with 6 bases between. The CDR3 covers 15 residues. The CDR3 nucleotides are TGTGCCAGCAGCGTACGGGGGTCCTATAATTCACCCCTCCACTTT. Translating it yields CASSVRGSYNSPLHF.